This T cell receptor (beta chain) came from a study of blood T cells in healthy people across ages. Primers used in a second PCR of about 6 to 12 cycles were a sample-barcoded 5' primer and a J-beta primer mix. All samples yielded 2.5 million or more CDR3-containing paired-end reads. TCRdb used MiXCR to reprocess the 5' RACE reads, holding one entry per CDR3 protein. The sample holds around 1.7 million distinct CDR3 sequences; 28% are singletons and the top ten take 6.5% to 8.5%. The specimen sequenced was blood. The receptor comes from a woman younger than 45 in good health.

The CDR3 loop is CASSSADRGNQPQHF. As DNA, the CDR3 is TGTGCCAGCAGCTCCGCTGACAGGGGCAATCAGCCCCAGCATTTT. The chain recombines TRBV5-6 with TRBJ1-5, with TRBD1 matching 7 bases. Germline CDR1 reads SGHDT; CDR2 reads YYEEEE. With 3 bases clipped from V and 2 bases from J, the junction kept 5 bases outside the gene matches. This CDR3 has 15 residues.